This T cell receptor (beta chain) appears in the sequencing data of a study of CD8+CD57+ T cells in acquired aplastic anemia. Study-level background: Average DNA yield from sorted CD4+ and CD8+ cells was 3.2 ug. On average, healthy donors gave 9.5 million to 14 million reads for CD4+ cells.

Whole-study results and caveats: Controls did not differ significantly from patients in CD8+ Simpson's diversity. Both patients and controls carried the same twenty-nine CD8+ CDR3 sequences.

This clonotype was detected many times. What it recognizes is unknown. V shed 0 bases and J shed 3 bases, with 8 bases lying between them. CDR3 length: 14 residues. Germline loops: CDR1 WNHNN, CDR2 SYGVQD (reference sequence). The use of genomic DNA as template underpinned the TCR beta VDJ and CDR3 profiling. TCRdb ran MiXCR on the reads and lists one entry per CDR3 protein. The sample lists about 220,000 distinct CDR3 sequences, about a third occurring once. What was sequenced was sorted CD4+, CD8+, or CD8+CD57+ T cells (not recorded which) from PBMCs. The TCR comes from a human donor in good health, serving as a control. This rearrangement joins TRBV10-1 to TRBJ2-5; D call uncertain. In DNA, the CDR3 is TGCGCCAGCAGTGAGTCCGTGGCAGAAGAGACCCAGTACTTC. Its translation is CASSESVAEETQYF.